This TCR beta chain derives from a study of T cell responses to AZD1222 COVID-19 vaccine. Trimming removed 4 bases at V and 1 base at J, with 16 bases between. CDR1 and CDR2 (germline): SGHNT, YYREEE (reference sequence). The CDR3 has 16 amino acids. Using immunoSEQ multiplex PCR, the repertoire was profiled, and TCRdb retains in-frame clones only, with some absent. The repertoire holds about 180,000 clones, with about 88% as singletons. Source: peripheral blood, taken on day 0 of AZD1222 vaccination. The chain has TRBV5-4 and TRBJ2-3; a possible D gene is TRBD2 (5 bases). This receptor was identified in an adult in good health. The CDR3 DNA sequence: TGTGCCAGCAGCCAAGACCGGGGTGGGGGCACAGATACGCAGTATTTT. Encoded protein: CASSQDRGGGTDTQYF.